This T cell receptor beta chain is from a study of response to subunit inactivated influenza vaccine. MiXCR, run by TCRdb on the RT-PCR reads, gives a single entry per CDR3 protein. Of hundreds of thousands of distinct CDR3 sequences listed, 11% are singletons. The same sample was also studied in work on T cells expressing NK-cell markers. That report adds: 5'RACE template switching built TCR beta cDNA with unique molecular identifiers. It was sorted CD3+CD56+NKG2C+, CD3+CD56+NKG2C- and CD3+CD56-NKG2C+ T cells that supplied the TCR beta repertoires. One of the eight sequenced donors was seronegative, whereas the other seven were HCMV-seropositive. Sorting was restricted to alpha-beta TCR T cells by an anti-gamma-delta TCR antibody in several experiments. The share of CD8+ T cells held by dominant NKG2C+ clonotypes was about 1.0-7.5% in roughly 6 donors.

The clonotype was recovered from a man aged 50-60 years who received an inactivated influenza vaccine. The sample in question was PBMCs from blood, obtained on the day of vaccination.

The CDR3 spells CASSPTTSTAGLFSGANVLTF. DNA of the CDR3: TGTGCCAGCAGCCCCACGACCTCGACGGCAGGCCTCTTTTCTGGGGCCAACGTCCTGACTTTC. The rearrangement uses TRBV11-2 and TRBJ2-6; D is uncertain. The CDR3 spans 21 residues. The V and J ends lost 5 bases and 1 base respectively, with 27 bases between them. Germline values: CDR1 SGHAT, CDR2 FQNNGV. The full variable domain, in which reference TRBV11-2 and TRBJ2-6 provide the parts outside the CDR3, is EAGVAQSPRYKIIEKRQSVAFWCNPISGHATLYWYQQILGQGPKLLIQFQNNGVVDDSQLPKDRFSAERLKGVDSTLKIQPAKLEDSAVYLCASSPTTSTAGLFSGANVLTFGAGSRLTVL.